The clone carrying this T cell receptor (beta chain) was seen only a few times. Its specificity is unknown. Patients had chemo-refractory metastatic non-small-cell lung cancer and received focal radiation plus CTLA-4 blockade that used ipilimumab. This CDR3 is 16 amino acids long. The V gene's germline CDR1 is MDHEN and CDR2 SYDVKM. Trimming removed 3 bases from V and 2 bases from J; junction bases left unmatched: 6. The repertoire was sequenced with immunoSEQ multiplex PCR; TCRdb's copy has only in-frame clones and lacks some. Among around 100,000 clones listed, roughly 79% were seen once. The sample is drawn from a study of radiotherapy plus CTLA-4 blockade in lung cancer. As for the study in general: In around 19% of patients, objective responses were seen; 31% had disease control. Study-level results: It was early blood T cell clone dynamics, with interferon-beta, that reportedly best predicted response. Tumor-origin TCR clones grew in blood after radiotherapy plus ipilimumab.

The sequencing here drew on peripheral blood, taken from a patient treated with radiotherapy plus ipilimumab. The V call is TRBV28, the J call TRBJ2-1; 8 bases match TRBD2. The receptor's source is a human donor with non-small cell lung cancer who had a partial response to radiotherapy plus ipilimumab. Some clones in this sample may be carry-over from other donors' samples. CDR3 in amino acids: CASSFRSGGPYNEQFF. CDR3 in DNA: TGTGCCAGCAGTTTTCGAAGCGGGGGACCCTACAATGAGCAGTTCTTC.